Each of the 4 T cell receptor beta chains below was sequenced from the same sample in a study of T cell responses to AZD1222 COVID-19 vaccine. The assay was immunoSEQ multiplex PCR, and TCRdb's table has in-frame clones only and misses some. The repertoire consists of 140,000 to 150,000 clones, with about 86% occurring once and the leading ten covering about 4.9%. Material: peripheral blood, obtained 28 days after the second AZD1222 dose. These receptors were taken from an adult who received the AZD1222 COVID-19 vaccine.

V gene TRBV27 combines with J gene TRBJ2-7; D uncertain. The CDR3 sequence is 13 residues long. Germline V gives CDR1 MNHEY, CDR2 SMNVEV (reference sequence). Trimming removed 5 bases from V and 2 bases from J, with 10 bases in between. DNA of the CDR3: TGTGCCAGCAGTCGGCAGGTGGCCTACGAGCAGTACTTC. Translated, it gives CASSRQVAYEQYF.

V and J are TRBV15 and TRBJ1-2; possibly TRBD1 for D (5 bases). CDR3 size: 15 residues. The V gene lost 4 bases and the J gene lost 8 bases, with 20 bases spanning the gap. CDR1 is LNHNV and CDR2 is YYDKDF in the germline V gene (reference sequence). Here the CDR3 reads CATSKLRDVSSGYTF. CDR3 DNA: TGTGCCACCAGCAAACTCCGGGACGTCTCTTCAGGCTACACCTTC. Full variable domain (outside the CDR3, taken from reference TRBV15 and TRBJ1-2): DAMVIQNPRYQVTQFGKPVTLSCSQTLNHNVMYWYQQKSSQAPKLLFHYYDKDFNNEADTPDNFQSRRPNTSFCFLDIRSPGLGDTAMYLCATSKLRDVSSGYTFGSGTRLTVV.

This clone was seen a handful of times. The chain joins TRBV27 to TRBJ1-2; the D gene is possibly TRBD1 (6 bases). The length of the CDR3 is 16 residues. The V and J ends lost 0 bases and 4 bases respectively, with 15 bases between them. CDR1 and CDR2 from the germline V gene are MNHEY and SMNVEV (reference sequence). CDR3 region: CASSLSTQGKGYGYTF. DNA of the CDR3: TGTGCCAGCAGTTTATCGACCCAGGGGAAAGGCTATGGCTACACCTTC.

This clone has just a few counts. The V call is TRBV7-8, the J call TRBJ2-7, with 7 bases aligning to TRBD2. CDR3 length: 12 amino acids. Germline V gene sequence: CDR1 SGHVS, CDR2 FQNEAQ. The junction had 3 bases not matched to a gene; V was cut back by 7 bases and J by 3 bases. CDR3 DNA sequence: TGTGCCAGCACCGCGGGGGACTACGAGCAGTACTTC. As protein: CASTAGDYEQYF.